The source of this TCR beta chain is a study of blood T cell repertoires in COVID-19 (TCRdb year 2020). Study-wide context: Samples covering the acute and convalescent phases of COVID-19 were provided by collaborators in the United States, Italy and Spain. The prospective study material was composed of cDNA or gDNA derived from T cells, B-cell-depleted T cells, or PBMCs. Subjects who had been exposed to COVID-19, were actively infected with it, or had recovered from it provided the deeply sampled blood TCRbeta repertoires that made up the dataset. A de-identified subject ID, COVID-19 status, age in years and sex were almost always included in the sample metadata. Samples came from the ongoing ImmuneRACE study (first 160 participants) plus 1,254 subjects from 6 global collaborators. A freely available public database, intended as a resource for researchers studying the immune response to SARS-CoV-2, is where the repertoires were released. HLA class I and class II types, where available, came from metadata supplied by the sample provider rather than from assay-based typing. Overall study results and their limits: Clinical and demographic metadata were provided uncurated, with the amount varying by source and participant.

The immunoSEQ Assay, a bias-controlled multiplex PCR, was used to amplify TCRbeta CDR3 regions from genomic DNA. The original methods were these. Within the assay, amplification of reference gene primers was used to estimate how many nucleated cells each sample contained. Sequence reads were collapsed and filtered to measure the absolute abundance of every unique TCRbeta CDR3 rearrangement. For each sample, productive Simpson clonality was calculated as the square root of Simpson's diversity index across productive rearrangements. The table was pulled from immuneACCESS by TCRdb, which kept in-frame rearrangements only. Such tables lose some clones; where checked, under half of the loss comes from unresolved V genes, and the rest has no known cause. V and J calls and clone size are copied from that table; D and trimming were computed from the DNA. The sample profile shows about 80,000 clones; around 88% of them were found once. The biggest ten clones account for nearly 5% of the sample.

The CDR3 contains 15 residues, cysteine and phenylalanine counted. Just CDR3 DNA is preserved here, 45 bases in frame from base 1. The germline V and J ends show losses of 4 bases and 0 bases respectively, and no gene match explains 3 bases of the junction. In the germline V gene, CDR1 corresponds to SGHRS and CDR2 to YFSETQ. As concerns this clone: Its antigen remains unidentified. Per-base quality was not reported, and no clone a single base away is much larger than it.

The collaborating institutions used their own protocols to collect whole blood in K2EDTA tubes. For TCRbeta analysis, collaborator samples were shipped as frozen whole blood, as isolated PBMCs, or as DNA extracted from either sample type. The rearranged chain carries TRBV5-1 and TRBJ2-2; TRBD1 matches 7 bases in the middle. The clonotype comes from a woman of 80 years or more with acute or convalescent COVID-19. The sequenced material came from peripheral blood. The DNA sequence reads TGCGCCAGCAGCCCGGGGACAGCGAACACCGGGGAGCTGTTTTTT. This sequence encodes CASSPGTANTGELFF.